A selection of T cell receptor beta chains follows, all from one sample in a study of CD8 T cells in Susac syndrome. TCRdb recomputed calls from the immunoSEQ multiplex PCR reads with MiXCR, one row per CDR3 protein. The sample consists of about 200,000 distinct CDR3 sequences, approximately 90% of them appearing once. Sample: CD8+ T cells from PBMCs. Source of these receptors: a human donor with multiple sclerosis. Both conserved end residues are part of each CDR3. The D gene is left open where the match is weak. Expanded clones get a size class; other rows say once, few or many, or leave the size out.

j_call: TRBJ2-5
v_call: TRBV29-1
clone_size: NA
d_call: NA
cdr3_aa: CSVQLGAGGTQYF
cdr3_nt: TGCAGCGTTCAGCTCGGGGCCGGGGGGACCCAGTACTTC

j_call: TRBJ2-2
v_call: TRBV9
clone_size: NA
d_call: NA
cdr3_aa: CASSNPGIRGGELFF
cdr3_nt: TGTGCCAGCAGCAACCCGGGGATCCGTGGCGGGGAGCTGTTTTTT

j_call: TRBJ1-6
v_call: TRBV27
clone_size: NA
d_call: NA
cdr3_aa: CASSLSSPGVNSPLHF
cdr3_nt: TGTGCCAGCAGTTTATCAAGTCCGGGGGTCAATTCACCCCTCCACTTT

j_call: TRBJ1-2
v_call: TRBV5-6
clone_size: NA
d_call: NA
cdr3_aa: CASSQKPTYGYTF
cdr3_nt: TGTGCCAGCAGCCAGAAACCGACATATGGCTACACCTTC

j_call: TRBJ2-7
v_call: TRBV3-1
clone_size: NA
d_call: TRBD1
cdr3_aa: CASSLPGQGSYEQYF
cdr3_nt: TGTGCCAGCAGCCTCCCGGGACAGGGATCCTACGAGCAGTACTTC

j_call: TRBJ2-7
v_call: TRBV7-6
clone_size: once
d_call: TRBD2
cdr3_aa: CASSLVMRGTSYEQYF
cdr3_nt: TGTGCCAGCAGCTTAGTGATGCGGGGGACCTCCTACGAGCAGTACTTC

j_call: TRBJ2-1
v_call: TRBV6-5
clone_size: NA
d_call: NA
cdr3_aa: CASSYTGEEQFF
cdr3_nt: TGTGCCAGCAGTTACACCGGGGAGGAGCAGTTCTTC

j_call: TRBJ2-7
v_call: TRBV2
clone_size: NA
d_call: NA
cdr3_aa: CASSLGEQYF
cdr3_nt: TGTGCCAGCAGTCTAGGCGAGCAGTACTTC

j_call: TRBJ2-5
v_call: TRBV12-3/TRBV12-4
clone_size: NA
d_call: NA
cdr3_aa: CASSPAATQYF
cdr3_nt: TGTGCCAGCAGCCCCGCTGCGACCCAGTACTTC

j_call: TRBJ1-1
v_call: TRBV5-1
clone_size: NA
d_call: TRBD1
cdr3_aa: CASSYTGGEAFF
cdr3_nt: TGCGCCAGCAGCTATACAGGGGGTGAAGCTTTCTTT

j_call: TRBJ1-2
v_call: TRBV6-5
clone_size: NA
d_call: NA
cdr3_aa: CASSYSSRVANYGYTF
cdr3_nt: TGTGCCAGCAGTTACTCGTCCAGGGTAGCTAACTATGGCTACACCTTC

j_call: TRBJ2-5
v_call: TRBV5-6
clone_size: NA
d_call: NA
cdr3_aa: CASSQPGRGGLTETQYF
cdr3_nt: TGTGCCAGCAGCCAGCCTGGTCGAGGAGGACTAACAGAGACCCAGTACTTC

j_call: TRBJ1-3
v_call: TRBV9
clone_size: few
d_call: NA
cdr3_aa: CASSPLRVSGNTIYF
cdr3_nt: TGTGCCAGCAGCCCACTGAGAGTCTCTGGAAACACCATATATTTT